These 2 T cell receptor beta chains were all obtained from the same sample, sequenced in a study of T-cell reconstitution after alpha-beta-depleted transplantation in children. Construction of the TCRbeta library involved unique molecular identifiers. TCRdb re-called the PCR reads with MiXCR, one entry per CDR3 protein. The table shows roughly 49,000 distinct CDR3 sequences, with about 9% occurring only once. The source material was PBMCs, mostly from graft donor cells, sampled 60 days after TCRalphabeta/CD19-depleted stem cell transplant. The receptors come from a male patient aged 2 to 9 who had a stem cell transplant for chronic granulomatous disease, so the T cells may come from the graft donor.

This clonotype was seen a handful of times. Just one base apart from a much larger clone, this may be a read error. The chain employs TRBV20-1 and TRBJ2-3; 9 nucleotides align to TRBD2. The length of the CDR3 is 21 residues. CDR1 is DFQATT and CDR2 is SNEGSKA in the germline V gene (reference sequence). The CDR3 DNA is TGCTGTGCTAGAGATCCGACAGGGAGTTACGGCGGGAGGGCCGGAACAGATACGCAGTATTTT. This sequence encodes CCARDPTGSYGGRAGTDTQYF.

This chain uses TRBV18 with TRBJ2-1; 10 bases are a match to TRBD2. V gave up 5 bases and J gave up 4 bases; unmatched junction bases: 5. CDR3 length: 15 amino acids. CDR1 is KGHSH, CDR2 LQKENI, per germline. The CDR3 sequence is CASSERTSGYNEQFF. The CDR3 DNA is TGTGCCAGCTCAGAAAGGACTAGCGGTTACAATGAGCAGTTCTTC.